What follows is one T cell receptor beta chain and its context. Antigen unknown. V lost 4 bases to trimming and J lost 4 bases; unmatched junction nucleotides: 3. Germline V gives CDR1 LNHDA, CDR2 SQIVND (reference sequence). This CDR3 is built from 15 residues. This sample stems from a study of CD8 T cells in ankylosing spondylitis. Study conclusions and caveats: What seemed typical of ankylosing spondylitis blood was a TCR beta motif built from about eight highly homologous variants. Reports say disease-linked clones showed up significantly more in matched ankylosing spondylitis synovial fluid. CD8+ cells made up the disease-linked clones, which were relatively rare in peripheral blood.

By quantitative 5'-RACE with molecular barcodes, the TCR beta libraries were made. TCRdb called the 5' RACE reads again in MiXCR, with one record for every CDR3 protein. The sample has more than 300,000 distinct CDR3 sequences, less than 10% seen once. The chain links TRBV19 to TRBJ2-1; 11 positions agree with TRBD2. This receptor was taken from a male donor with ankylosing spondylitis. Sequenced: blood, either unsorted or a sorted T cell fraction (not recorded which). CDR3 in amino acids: CASSKGLADYNEQFF. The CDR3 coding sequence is TGTGCCAGTAGTAAGGGACTAGCGGATTACAATGAGCAGTTCTTC.